Following are 20 T cell receptor beta chains from one sample sequenced in a study of CD8 T cells in Susac syndrome. Random hexamers were used to reverse transcribe about 0.45 to 1 ug of RNA. TCRdb passed the immunoSEQ multiplex PCR reads through MiXCR, listing each CDR3 protein once. In the table there are roughly 180,000 distinct CDR3 sequences, over 90% of which are singletons. Sequencing was done on a sample of CD4+ T cells from PBMCs. These receptors came from a human donor with Susac syndrome.

V gene TRBV20-1 combines with J gene TRBJ2-2, with TRBD1 as a possible D gene (6 bases). In germline, CDR1 is DFQATT, CDR2 SNEGSKA (reference sequence). The germline V and J ends were trimmed by 6 bases and 4 bases, with 15 bases remaining between them. CDR3 length equals 14 residues. The CDR3 reads CSATGTFLTGELFF. The CDR3 region has the DNA TGCAGTGCCACCGGGACATTTCTCACCGGGGAGCTGTTTTTT.

The chain couples TRBV14 to TRBJ1-6, with D possibly matching TRBD1 (6 bases). CDR1 and CDR2 from the germline V gene are SGHDN and FVKESK. The CDR3 sequence is 16 residues long. Trimming pared 4 bases from V and 7 bases from J, leaving 17 bases between. CDR3 nucleotides: TGTGCCAGCAGCCCAGGTAGGGGGTTGAGGAATTCACCCCTCCACTTT. This translates into CASSPGRGLRNSPLHF.

The genes are TRBV20-1 and TRBJ2-3, with a possible D match to TRBD2 (5 bases). Germline lookup yields CDR1 DFQATT and CDR2 SNEGSKA (reference sequence). The CDR3 loop spans 12 amino acids. V gave up 2 bases and J gave up 3 bases, with 6 bases separating them. The chain's CDR3 is CSARTGTDTQYF. CDR3 nucleotides: TGCAGTGCTAGAACGGGGACAGATACGCAGTATTTT.

This rearrangement joins TRBV12-3 or TRBV12-4 to TRBJ2-7; possible D gene TRBD2, 6 bases. Between the trimmed V and J ends, which lost 1 base and 3 bases, there was a span of 13 bases. The CDR3 is made up of 15 amino acids. In nucleotides, the CDR3 is TGTGCCAGCAGTTTAGGCAGCGGGCCCTTCTACGAGCAGTACTTC. As protein: CASSLGSGPFYEQYF.

The chain employs TRBV7-9 and TRBJ2-3; either TRBD1 or TRBD2 may supply D (5 bases each). Germline loops: CDR1 SEHNR, CDR2 FQNEAQ (reference sequence). Trimming left V 3 bases short and J 0 bases short, with 13 bases between. This CDR3 region has 16 residues. CDR3 sequence reads: CASSLRPGASTDTQYF. Here the CDR3 DNA reads TGTGCCAGCAGCTTGAGGCCCGGGGCAAGCACAGATACGCAGTATTTT. Full variable domain (missing parts from reference TRBV7-9 and TRBJ2-3): DTGVSQNPRHKITKRGQNVTFRCDPISEHNRLYWYRQTLGQGPEFLTYFQNEAQLEKSRLLSDRFSAERPKGSFSTLEIQRTEQGDSAMYLCASSLRPGASTDTQYFGPGTRLTVL.

The V and J genes are TRBV7-8 and TRBJ2-1; D remains unclear. The ends were cut back, 5 bases at V and 8 bases at J, with 10 bases in the middle. This CDR3 region has 12 residues. The germline CDR1 and CDR2 sequences are SGHVS and FQNEAQ. CDR3 residues: CASSPWADEQFF. In nucleotides, the CDR3 is TGTGCCAGCAGCCCCTGGGCCGATGAGCAGTTCTTC.

The chain recombines TRBV29-1 with TRBJ2-3; TRBD1 might be the D (6 bases). This CDR3 is 14 amino acids long. Germline values: CDR1 SQVTM, CDR2 ANQGSEA. The germline V and J ends were trimmed by 6 bases and 3 bases, with 16 bases remaining between them. CDR3 in amino acids: CSVQGEQGTDTQYF. The CDR3 DNA follows: TGCAGCGTCCAAGGGGAACAGGGAACAGATACGCAGTATTTT.

The J gene is TRBJ2-1, the V gene TRBV29-1; the match to TRBD1 covers 8 bases. The germline CDR1 and CDR2 sequences are SQVTM and ANQGSEA. CDR3 length: 12 residues. The ends lost 7 bases at V and 7 bases at J; junction bases unmatched: 6. Here the CDR3 reads CSAQGATNEQFF. CDR3 coding DNA: TGCAGCGCCCAGGGGGCAACGAATGAGCAGTTCTTC.

The chain combines TRBV11-2 with TRBJ2-3; 8 bases are shared with TRBD2. CDR3 length equals 15 residues. Per the germline V gene, CDR1 is SGHAT and CDR2 is FQNNGV. Losses at the gene ends were 5 bases for V and 5 bases for J; bases not matched to a gene: 9. The CDR3 DNA follows: TGTGCCAGCAGCAAAAGCGGGAGAGGGGGAGATACGCAGTATTTT. Translation gives CASSKSGRGGDTQYF. Full variable domain (missing parts from reference TRBV11-2 and TRBJ2-3): EAGVAQSPRYKIIEKRQSVAFWCNPISGHATLYWYQQILGQGPKLLIQFQNNGVVDDSQLPKDRFSAERLKGVDSTLKIQPAKLEDSAVYLCASSKSGRGGDTQYFGPGTRLTVL.

The chain recombines TRBV28 with TRBJ2-6; the match to TRBD1 covers 9 bases. CDR1 is MDHEN and CDR2 is SYDVKM in the germline V gene. The junction had 7 bases not matched to a gene; V was cut back by 6 bases and J by 1 base. The CDR3 length is 17 residues. The CDR3: CASRAGTGLSGANVLTF. The CDR3 DNA follows: TGTGCCAGCAGAGCCGGGACAGGGTTATCTGGGGCCAACGTCCTGACTTTC.

The chain joins TRBV6-2 or TRBV6-3 to TRBJ2-5; 7 nucleotides match TRBD2. CDR1 is MNHEY and CDR2 is SVGEGT in the germline V gene. The CDR3 consists of 13 residues. Germline trimming cut 8 bases from V and 1 base from J; bases unmatched to any gene: 4. The chain's CDR3 is CASGSSGQETQYF. The DNA of the CDR3 is TGTGCCAGCGGGTCTAGCGGCCAAGAGACCCAGTACTTC.

The chain links TRBV5-8 to TRBJ2-1; tentatively, D is TRBD1 or TRBD2 (6 bases each). The V and J ends lost 3 bases and 6 bases respectively, with 16 bases between them. The CDR3 sequence is 15 residues long. CDR1 SGHTS and CDR2 YDEGEE come from the germline V gene. In nucleotides, the CDR3 is TGTGCCAGCAGCTATGAATGGGGGGCGACCAATGAGCAGTTCTTC. Its translation is CASSYEWGATNEQFF.

The chain employs TRBV12-3 or TRBV12-4 and TRBJ2-1; D possibly matches TRBD1 or TRBD2 (6 bases each). The CDR3 spans 15 residues. With 5 bases removed from V and 5 bases from J, the gap between germline ends came to 16 bases. CDR3 nucleotide sequence: TGTGCCAGCAGTCAGGGGCTAGCGACGAACAATGAGCAGTTCTTC. It translates to CASSQGLATNNEQFF.

The V call is TRBV29-1, the J call TRBJ2-3; D unclear. The CDR3 runs 13 residues. Trimming pared 2 bases from V and 4 bases from J, leaving 10 bases between. Germline V gene sequence: CDR1 SQVTM, CDR2 ANQGSEA. As DNA, the CDR3 is TGCAGCGTTGAATTGTGGGGTTCAGATACGCAGTATTTT. Translated: CSVELWGSDTQYF.

J is TRBJ1-3 and V is TRBV7-2; D might be TRBD1 (5 bases). Trimming removed 3 bases from V and 1 base from J, with 13 bases in between. This CDR3 comprises 16 residues. The V gene's germline CDR1 is SGHTA and CDR2 FQGNSA. CDR3 nucleotides: TGTGCCAGCAGCTTTCGGGGCTCTCTTTCTGGAAACACCATATATTTT. This sequence encodes CASSFRGSLSGNTIYF. Variable domain in full (rest from reference TRBV7-2 and TRBJ1-3): GAGVSQSPSNKVTEKGKDVELRCDPISGHTALYWYRQSLGQGLEFLIYFQGNSAPDKSGLPSDRFSAERTGGSVSTLTIQRTQQEDSAVYLCASSFRGSLSGNTIYFGEGSWLTVV.

The chain employs TRBV20-1 and TRBJ2-7; D perhaps matches TRBD1 (6 bases). The CDR3 length is 14 residues. The V and J ends lost 1 base and 0 bases respectively, with 10 bases between them. Germline loops: CDR1 DFQATT, CDR2 SNEGSKA (reference sequence). The CDR3, as DNA: TGCAGTGCTAGAGTGACAGGAACCTCCTACGAGCAGTACTTC. This translates into CSARVTGTSYEQYF.

The rearrangement uses TRBV18 and TRBJ2-3; 12 bases line up with TRBD1. Trimming removed 2 bases from V and 6 bases from J; junction bases left unmatched: 6. From germline, CDR1 is KGHSH and CDR2 LQKENI. The CDR3 is made up of 16 amino acids. DNA of the CDR3: TGTGCCAGCTCACCATCGGGACAGGGGGCTGGTGATACGCAGTATTTT. Translated: CASSPSGQGAGDTQYF.

This clonotype was detected only once. This sequence joins TRBV30 and TRBJ1-1; possible D gene TRBD1, 6 bases. The CDR3 runs 13 residues. CDR1 and CDR2 from the germline V gene are GTSNPN and SVGIG (reference sequence). V was shortened by 2 bases and J by 2 bases, with 9 bases between the two germline ends. CDR3 DNA: TGTGCCTGGAGTTCACAGGGAAACACTGAAGCTTTCTTT. Encoded protein: CAWSSQGNTEAFF.

The chain has TRBV5-4 and TRBJ1-4; D gene ambiguous. The CDR3 has 14 amino acids. V lost 0 bases to trimming and J lost 8 bases, with 11 bases between them. Germline CDR1 reads SGHNT; CDR2 reads YYREEE (reference sequence). The CDR3 reads CASSLEGSEEKLFF. The CDR3 DNA is TGTGCCAGCAGCTTGGAAGGGTCCGAAGAAAAACTGTTTTTT.

This clonotype appeared a single time. The chain links TRBV4-2 to TRBJ2-7, with TRBD2 matching over 8 bases. The CDR3 has 15 residues. The V gene end was trimmed by 2 bases and the J gene end by 3 bases; junction bases not matched to a gene: 6. Germline V gene lookup returns CDR1 LGHNA and CDR2 YNFKEQ. CDR3 in amino acids: CASSQSSGSGYEQYF. The CDR3 coding sequence is TGTGCCAGCAGCCAAAGCAGCGGGAGTGGCTACGAGCAGTACTTC.